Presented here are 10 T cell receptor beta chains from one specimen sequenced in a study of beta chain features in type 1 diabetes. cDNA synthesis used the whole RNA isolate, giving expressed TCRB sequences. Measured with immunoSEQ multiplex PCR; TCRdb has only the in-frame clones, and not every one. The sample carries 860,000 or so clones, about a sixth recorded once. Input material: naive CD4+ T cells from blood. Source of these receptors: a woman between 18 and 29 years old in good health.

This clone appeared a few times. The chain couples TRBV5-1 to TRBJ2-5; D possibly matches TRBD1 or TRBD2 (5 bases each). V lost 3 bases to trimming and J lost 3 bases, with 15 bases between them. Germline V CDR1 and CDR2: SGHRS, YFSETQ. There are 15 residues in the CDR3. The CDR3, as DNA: TGCGCCAGCAGCTCCGGTCGAGGGACCGAAGAGACCCAGTACTTC. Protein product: CASSSGRGTEETQYF.

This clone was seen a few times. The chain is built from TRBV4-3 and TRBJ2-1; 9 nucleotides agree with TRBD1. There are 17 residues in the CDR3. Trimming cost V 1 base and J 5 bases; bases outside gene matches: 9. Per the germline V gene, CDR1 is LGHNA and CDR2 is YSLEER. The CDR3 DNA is TGCGCCAGCAGCCAAGCCCCACCGGGACAGGGTCACAATGAGCAGTTCTTC. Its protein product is CASSQAPPGQGHNEQFF.

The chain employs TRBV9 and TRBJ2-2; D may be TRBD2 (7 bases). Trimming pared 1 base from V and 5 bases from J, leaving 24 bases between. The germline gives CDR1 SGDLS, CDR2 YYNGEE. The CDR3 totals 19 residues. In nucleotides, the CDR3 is TGTGCCAGCAGCGTAAACCCCCGCAGTTCCAGCGGGACAACCGGGGAGCTGTTTTTT. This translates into CASSVNPRSSSGTTGELFF. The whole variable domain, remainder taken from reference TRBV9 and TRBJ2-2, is DSGVTQTPKHLITATGQRVTLRCSPRSGDLSVYWYQQSLDQGLQFLIQYYNGEERAKGNILERFSAQQFPDLHSELNLSSLELGDSALYFCASSVNPRSSSGTTGELFFGEGSRLTVL.

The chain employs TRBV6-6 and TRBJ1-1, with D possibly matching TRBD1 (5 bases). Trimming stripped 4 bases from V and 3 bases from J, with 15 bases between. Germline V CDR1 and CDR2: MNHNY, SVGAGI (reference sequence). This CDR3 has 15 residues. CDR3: CASSSRGRGDTEAFF. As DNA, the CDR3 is TGTGCCAGCAGTTCTCGTGGTAGGGGTGACACTGAAGCTTTCTTT.

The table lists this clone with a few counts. The CDR3 sequence: CSVNDRVQETQYF. In nucleotides, the CDR3 is TGCAGCGTCAACGACAGGGTGCAAGAGACCCAGTACTTC. The chain combines TRBV29-1 with TRBJ2-5; 7 nucleotides match TRBD1. Per germline, CDR1 SQVTM and CDR2 ANQGSEA. The CDR3 contains 13 residues. V was pared by 6 bases and J by 2 bases, with 6 bases of the junction left unmatched.

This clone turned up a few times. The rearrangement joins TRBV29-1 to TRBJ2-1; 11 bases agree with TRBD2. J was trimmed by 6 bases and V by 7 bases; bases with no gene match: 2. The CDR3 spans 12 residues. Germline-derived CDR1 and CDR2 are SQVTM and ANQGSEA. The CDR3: CSATSGTNEQFF. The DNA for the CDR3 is TGCAGCGCGACTAGCGGGACCAATGAGCAGTTCTTC.

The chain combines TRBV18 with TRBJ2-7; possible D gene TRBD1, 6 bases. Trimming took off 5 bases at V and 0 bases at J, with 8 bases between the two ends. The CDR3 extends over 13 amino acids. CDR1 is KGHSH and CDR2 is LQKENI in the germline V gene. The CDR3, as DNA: TGTGCCAGCTCAAAGACAGGCTCCTACGAGCAGTACTTC. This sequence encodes CASSKTGSYEQYF.

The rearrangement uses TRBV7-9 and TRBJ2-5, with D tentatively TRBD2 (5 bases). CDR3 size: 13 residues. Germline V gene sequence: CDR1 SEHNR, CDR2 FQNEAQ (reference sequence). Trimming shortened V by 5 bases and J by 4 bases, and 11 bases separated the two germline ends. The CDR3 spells CASSPPAGETQYF. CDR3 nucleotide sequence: TGTGCCAGCAGCCCCCCCGCGGGAGAGACCCAGTACTTC.

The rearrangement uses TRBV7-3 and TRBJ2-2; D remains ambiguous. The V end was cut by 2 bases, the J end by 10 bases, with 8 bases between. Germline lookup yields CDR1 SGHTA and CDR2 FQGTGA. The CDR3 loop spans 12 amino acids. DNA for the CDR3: TGTGCCAGCAGCTTAGTCCCCCAGGAGCTGTTTTTT. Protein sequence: CASSLVPQELFF.

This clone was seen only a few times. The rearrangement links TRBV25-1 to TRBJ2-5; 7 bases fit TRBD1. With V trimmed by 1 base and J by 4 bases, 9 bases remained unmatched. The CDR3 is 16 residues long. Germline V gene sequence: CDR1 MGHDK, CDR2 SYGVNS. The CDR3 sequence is CASSEFGEGGLETQYF. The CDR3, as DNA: TGTGCCAGCAGTGAATTTGGTGAAGGGGGCTTAGAGACCCAGTACTTC.